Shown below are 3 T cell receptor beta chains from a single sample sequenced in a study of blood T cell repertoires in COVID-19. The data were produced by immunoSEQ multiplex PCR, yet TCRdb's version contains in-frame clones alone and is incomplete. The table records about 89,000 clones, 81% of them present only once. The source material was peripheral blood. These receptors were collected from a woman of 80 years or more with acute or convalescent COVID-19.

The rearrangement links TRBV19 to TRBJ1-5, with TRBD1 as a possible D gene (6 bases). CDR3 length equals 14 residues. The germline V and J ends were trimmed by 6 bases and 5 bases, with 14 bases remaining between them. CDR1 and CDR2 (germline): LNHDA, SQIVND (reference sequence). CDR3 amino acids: CASSLQGGDQPQHF. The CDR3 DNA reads TGTGCCAGTAGCCTACAGGGTGGGGATCAGCCCCAGCATTTT.

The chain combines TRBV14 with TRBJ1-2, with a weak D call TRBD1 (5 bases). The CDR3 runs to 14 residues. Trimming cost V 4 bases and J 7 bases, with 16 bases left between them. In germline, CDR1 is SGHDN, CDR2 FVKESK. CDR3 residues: CASSPLSWTSGYTF. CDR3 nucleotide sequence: TGTGCCAGCAGCCCACTGTCCTGGACATCTGGCTACACCTTC. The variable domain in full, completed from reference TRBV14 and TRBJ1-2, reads EAGVTQFPSHSVIEKGQTVTLRCDPISGHDNLYWYRRVMGKEIKFLLHFVKESKQDESGMPNNRFLAERTGGTYSTLKVQPAELEDSGVYFCASSPLSWTSGYTFGSGTRLTVV.

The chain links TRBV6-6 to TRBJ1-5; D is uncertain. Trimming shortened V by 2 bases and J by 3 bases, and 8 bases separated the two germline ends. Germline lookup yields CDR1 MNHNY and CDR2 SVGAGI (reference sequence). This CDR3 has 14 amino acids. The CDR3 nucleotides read TGTGCCAGCAGTTACGGGAGCAACAATCAGCCCCAGCATTTT. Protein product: CASSYGSNNQPQHF.